One and the same sample provided the 10 T cell receptor beta chains below, sequenced in a study of glioma-infiltrating T cells after dendritic cell vaccination. Sequencing was performed with immunoSEQ multiplex PCR; in TCRdb, only in-frame clones are kept and a portion is missing. The sample carries around 92,000 clones, more than 70% recorded once. Time point specified: after dendritic cell vaccination, including at tumor progression/relapse. Material: blood, obtained after dendritic cell vaccination. These receptors were collected from a human donor with glioblastoma.

This clone was counted a few times. V gene TRBV9 combines with J gene TRBJ2-2; no firm D call. The CDR3 is made up of 17 amino acids. Trimming removed 4 bases at V and 9 bases at J, with 25 bases between. Per the germline V gene, CDR1 is SGDLS and CDR2 is YYNGEE. The CDR3: CASSKSGSNMWARELFF. The CDR3 coding sequence is TGTGCCAGCAGCAAGTCAGGATCCAATATGTGGGCCCGGGAGCTGTTTTTT.

The CDR3 DNA reads as TGTGCCAGCAGCTCCCGACAGGGATTGAGGAACACTGAAGCTTTCTTT. Its protein product is CASSSRQGLRNTEAFF. The chain couples TRBV7-8 to TRBJ1-1; 7 bases align to TRBD1. V lost 4 bases to trimming and J lost 1 base; unmatched junction nucleotides: 9. This CDR3 has 16 residues. In germline, CDR1 is SGHVS, CDR2 FQNEAQ.

DNA for the CDR3: TGTGCCAGCAGCGTTAAAGAGACCCAGTACTTC. Translating it yields CASSVKETQYF. The chain has TRBV10-3 and TRBJ2-5; D remains ambiguous. The CDR3 extends over 11 amino acids. Germline CDR1 is ENHRY and CDR2 is SYGVKD. V was cut by 10 bases and J by 3 bases, with 9 bases left in between.

CDR3 in DNA: TGTGCCAGCAGCGTAGGGGCAGGGAACTACGAGCAGTACTTC. Its protein is CASSVGAGNYEQYF. The chain combines TRBV9 with TRBJ2-7, with D perhaps matching TRBD1 (5 bases). CDR3 length: 14 residues. Germline CDR1 reads SGDLS; CDR2 reads YYNGEE. Trimming shortened V by 0 bases and J by 3 bases, and 10 bases separated the two germline ends.

This clone was seen a handful of times. This same CDR3 is encoded by further DNA sequences in the sample. The J gene is TRBJ1-4, the V gene TRBV5-1, with 9 bases identical to TRBD1. The CDR3 totals 14 residues. Trimming cost V 5 bases and J 7 bases; bases outside gene matches: 6. The germline CDR1 and CDR2 sequences are SGHRS and YFSETQ. The CDR3 sequence is CASSLTGGGEKLFF. In DNA, the CDR3 is TGCGCCAGCAGTCTGACAGGGGGGGGTGAAAAACTGTTTTTT.

The chain joins TRBV10-1 to TRBJ1-2, with D possibly TRBD1 on 5 matching bases. CDR3 length: 14 residues. The germline CDR1 and CDR2 sequences are WNHNN and SYGVQD (reference sequence). The V end lost 10 bases, the J end lost 0 bases, and 15 bases lay between the germline ends. Here the CDR3 reads CATPNKGSNYGYTF. CDR3 bases: TGCGCCACCCCCAATAAGGGGTCTAACTATGGCTACACCTTC.

The CDR3 loop reads CASRVGGFQETQYF. The CDR3 coding sequence is TGCGCCAGCCGAGTGGGGGGGTTCCAAGAGACCCAGTACTTC. The chain joins TRBV10-2 to TRBJ2-5; TRBD2 matches at 7 bases. CDR1 and CDR2 from the germline V gene are WSHSY and SAAADI. This CDR3 is 14 amino acids long. The ends lost 8 bases at V and 1 base at J; junction bases unmatched: 7.

This chain uses TRBV10-3 with TRBJ2-7; possible D gene TRBD1, 5 bases. With 5 bases removed from V and 2 bases from J, the gap between germline ends came to 16 bases. Germline V gene sequence: CDR1 ENHRY, CDR2 SYGVKD. The CDR3 totals 15 residues. The CDR3 DNA is TGTGCCATCAGTTCGACAGCCACCCCCACCTACGAGCAGTACTTC. This gives the protein CAISSTATPTYEQYF.

The chain has TRBV7-8 and TRBJ1-2, with D possibly being TRBD1 (5 bases). The germline V gene has CDR1 SGHVS and CDR2 FQNEAQ. V dropped 5 bases and J dropped 7 bases, with 11 bases sitting between them. The CDR3 loop spans 12 amino acids. In nucleotides, the CDR3 is TGTGCCAGCAGCCCGATGGGGGGTGGCTACACCTTC. It encodes CASSPMGGGYTF.

In nucleotides, the CDR3 is TGTGCCAGCGGATTGACAGGAATAGCCTACGAGCAGTACTTC. It specifies CASGLTGIAYEQYF. The chain has TRBV6-1 and TRBJ2-7; weak D call: TRBD1 (6 bases). Germline loops: CDR1 MNHNS, CDR2 SASEGT. This CDR3 spans 14 amino acids. V was pared by 8 bases and J by 2 bases, with 16 bases between.